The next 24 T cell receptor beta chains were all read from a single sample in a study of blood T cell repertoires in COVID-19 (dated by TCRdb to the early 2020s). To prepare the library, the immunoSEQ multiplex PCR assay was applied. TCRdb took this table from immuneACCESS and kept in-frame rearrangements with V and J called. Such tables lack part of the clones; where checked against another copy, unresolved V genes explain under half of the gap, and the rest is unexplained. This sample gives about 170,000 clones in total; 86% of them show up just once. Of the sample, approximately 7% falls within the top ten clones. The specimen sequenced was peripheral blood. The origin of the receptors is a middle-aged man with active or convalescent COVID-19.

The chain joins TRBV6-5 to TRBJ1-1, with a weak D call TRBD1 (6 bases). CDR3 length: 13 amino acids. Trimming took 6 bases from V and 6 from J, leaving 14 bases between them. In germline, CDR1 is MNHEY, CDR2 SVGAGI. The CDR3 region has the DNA TGTGCCAGCAGAGGGGGGGGATATCCTGAAGCTTTCTTT. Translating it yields CASRGGGYPEAFF.

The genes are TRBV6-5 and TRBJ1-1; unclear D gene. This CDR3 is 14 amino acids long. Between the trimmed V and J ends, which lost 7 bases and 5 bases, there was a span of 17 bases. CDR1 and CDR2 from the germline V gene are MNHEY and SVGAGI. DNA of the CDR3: TGTGCCAGCACACGGGTCAGCCCGGGGACTGAAGCTTTCTTT. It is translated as CASTRVSPGTEAFF.

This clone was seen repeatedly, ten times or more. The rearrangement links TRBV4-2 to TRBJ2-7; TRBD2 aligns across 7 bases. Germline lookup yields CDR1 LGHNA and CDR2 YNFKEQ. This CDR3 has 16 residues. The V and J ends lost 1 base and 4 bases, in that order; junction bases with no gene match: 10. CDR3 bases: TGTGCCAGCAGCCAAGGCGTGGCGGGAGAGGATTACGAGCAGTACTTC. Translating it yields CASSQGVAGEDYEQYF.

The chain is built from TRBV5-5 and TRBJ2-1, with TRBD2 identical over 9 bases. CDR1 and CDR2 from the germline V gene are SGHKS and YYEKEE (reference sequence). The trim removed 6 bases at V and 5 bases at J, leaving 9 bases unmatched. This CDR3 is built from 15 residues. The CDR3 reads CASTSQASGDNEQFF. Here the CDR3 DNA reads TGTGCCAGCACCTCCCAGGCTAGCGGGGACAATGAGCAGTTCTTC.

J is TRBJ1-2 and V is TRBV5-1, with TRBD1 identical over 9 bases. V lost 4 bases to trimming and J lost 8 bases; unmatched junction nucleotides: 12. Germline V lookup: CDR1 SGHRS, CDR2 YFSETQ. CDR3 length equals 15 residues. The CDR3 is CASSNAGTGSGGYTF. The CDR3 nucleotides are TGCGCCAGCAGCAATGCGGGGACAGGGTCAGGGGGCTACACCTTC. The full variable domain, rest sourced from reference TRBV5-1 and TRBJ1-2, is KAGVTQTPRYLIKTRGQQVTLSCSPISGHRSVSWYQQTPGQGLQFLFEYFSETQRNKGNFPGRFSGRQFSNSRSEMNVSTLELGDSALYLCASSNAGTGSGGYTFGSGTRLTVV.

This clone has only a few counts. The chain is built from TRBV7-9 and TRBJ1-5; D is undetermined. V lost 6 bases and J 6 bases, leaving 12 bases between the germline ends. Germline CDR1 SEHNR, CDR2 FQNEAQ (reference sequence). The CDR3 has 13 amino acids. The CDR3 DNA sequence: TGTGCCAGCAGTCGAGGGTTGGGTCAGCCCCAGCATTTT. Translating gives CASSRGLGQPQHF.

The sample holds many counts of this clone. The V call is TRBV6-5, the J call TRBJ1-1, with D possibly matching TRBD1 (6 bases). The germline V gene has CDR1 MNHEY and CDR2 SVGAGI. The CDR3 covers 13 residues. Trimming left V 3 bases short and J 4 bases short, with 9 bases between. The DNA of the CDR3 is TGTGCCAGCAGTTATCAGGGGAGCACTGAAGCTTTCTTT. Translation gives CASSYQGSTEAFF.

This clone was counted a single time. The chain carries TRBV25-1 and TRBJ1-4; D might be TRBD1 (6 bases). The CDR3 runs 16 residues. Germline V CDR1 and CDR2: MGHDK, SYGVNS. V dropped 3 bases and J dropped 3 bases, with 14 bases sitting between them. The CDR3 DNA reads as TGTGCCAGCAGTGATGGCGGGGGGGCGGCTAATGAAAAACTGTTTTTT. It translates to CASSDGGGAANEKLFF.

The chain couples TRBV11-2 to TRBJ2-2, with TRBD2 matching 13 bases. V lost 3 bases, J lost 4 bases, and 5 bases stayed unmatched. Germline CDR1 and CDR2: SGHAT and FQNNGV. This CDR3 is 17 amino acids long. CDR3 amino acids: CASSFHWTSGGTGELFF. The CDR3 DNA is TGTGCCAGCAGCTTCCATTGGACTAGCGGGGGCACCGGGGAGCTGTTTTTT.

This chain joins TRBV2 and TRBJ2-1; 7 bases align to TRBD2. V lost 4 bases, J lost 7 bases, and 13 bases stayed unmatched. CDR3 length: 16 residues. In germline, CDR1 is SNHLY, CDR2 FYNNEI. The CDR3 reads CASSVRGSGARNEQFF. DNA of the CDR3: TGTGCCAGCAGTGTAAGAGGAAGCGGGGCACGGAATGAGCAGTTCTTC.

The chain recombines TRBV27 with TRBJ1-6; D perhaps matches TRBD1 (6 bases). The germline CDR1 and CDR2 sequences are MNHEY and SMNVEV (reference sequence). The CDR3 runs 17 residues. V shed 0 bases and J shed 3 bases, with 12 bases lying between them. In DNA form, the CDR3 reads TGTGCCAGCAGTTTATCGCGGGGGGCTTACTATAATTCACCCCTCCACTTT. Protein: CASSLSRGAYYNSPLHF.

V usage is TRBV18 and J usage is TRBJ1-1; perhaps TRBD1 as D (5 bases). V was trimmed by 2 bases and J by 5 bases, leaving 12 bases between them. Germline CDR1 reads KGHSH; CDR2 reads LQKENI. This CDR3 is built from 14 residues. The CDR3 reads CASSPKEGMTEAFF. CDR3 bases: TGTGCCAGCTCACCAAAGGAGGGGATGACTGAAGCTTTCTTT.

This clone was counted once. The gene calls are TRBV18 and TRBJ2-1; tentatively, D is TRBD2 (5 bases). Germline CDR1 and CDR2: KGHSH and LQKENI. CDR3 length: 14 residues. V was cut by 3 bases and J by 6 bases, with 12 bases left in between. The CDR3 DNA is TGTGCCAGCTCACCCGAACTAGGCGGCAATGAGCAGTTCTTC. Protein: CASSPELGGNEQFF.

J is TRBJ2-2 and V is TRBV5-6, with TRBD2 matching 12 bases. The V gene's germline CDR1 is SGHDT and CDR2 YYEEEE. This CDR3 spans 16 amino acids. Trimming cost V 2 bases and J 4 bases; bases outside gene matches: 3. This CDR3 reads CASSFGLAGFTGELFF. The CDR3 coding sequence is TGTGCCAGCAGCTTTGGACTAGCGGGATTCACCGGGGAGCTGTTTTTT. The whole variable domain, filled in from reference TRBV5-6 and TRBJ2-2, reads DAGVTQSPTHLIKTRGQQVTLRCSPKSGHDTVSWYQQALGQGPQFIFQYYEEEERQRGNFPDRFSGHQFPNYSSELNVNALLLGDSALYLCASSFGLAGFTGELFFGEGSRLTVL.

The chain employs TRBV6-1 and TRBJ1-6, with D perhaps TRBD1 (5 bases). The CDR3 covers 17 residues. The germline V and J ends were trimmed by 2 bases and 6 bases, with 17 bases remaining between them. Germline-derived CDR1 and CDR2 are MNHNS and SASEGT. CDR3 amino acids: CASSENFGGTGNSPLHF. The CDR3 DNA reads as TGTGCCAGCAGTGAAAACTTCGGGGGAACGGGTAATTCACCCCTCCACTTT.

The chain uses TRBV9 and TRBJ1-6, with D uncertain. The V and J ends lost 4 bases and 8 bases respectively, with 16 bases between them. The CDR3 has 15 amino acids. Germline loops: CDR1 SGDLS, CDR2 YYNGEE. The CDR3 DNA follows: TGTGCCAGCAGCCCGACCCCCGGGAGGGATTCACCCCTCCACTTT. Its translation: CASSPTPGRDSPLHF.

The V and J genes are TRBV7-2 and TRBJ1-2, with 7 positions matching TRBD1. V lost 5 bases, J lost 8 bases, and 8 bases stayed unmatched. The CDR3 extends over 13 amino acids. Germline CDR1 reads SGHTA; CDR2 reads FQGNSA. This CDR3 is CASSLHRGLGYTF. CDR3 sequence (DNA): TGTGCCAGCAGCCTCCACAGGGGTTTAGGCTACACCTTC.

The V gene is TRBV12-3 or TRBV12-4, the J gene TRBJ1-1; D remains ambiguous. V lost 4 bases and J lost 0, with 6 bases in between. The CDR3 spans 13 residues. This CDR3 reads CASSSVLNTEAFF. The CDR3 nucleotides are TGTGCCAGCAGTTCGGTCCTGAACACTGAAGCTTTCTTT.

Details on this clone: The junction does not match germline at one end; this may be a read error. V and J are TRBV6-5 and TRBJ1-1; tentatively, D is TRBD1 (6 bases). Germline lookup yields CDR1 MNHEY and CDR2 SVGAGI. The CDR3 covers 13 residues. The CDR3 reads CTSSGEGDTEAFF. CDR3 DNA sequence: TGTACCAGCAGCGGGGAGGGGGACACTGAAGCTTTCTTT.

The CDR3 region is CASSLVRELSDTQYF. The DNA of the CDR3 is TGTGCCAGCAGCTTAGTGAGGGAATTGTCAGATACGCAGTATTTT. The chain links TRBV11-3 to TRBJ2-3, with a tentative D call TRBD2 (5 bases). The CDR3 length is 15 residues. V was shortened by 1 base and J by 4 bases, with 12 bases between the two germline ends. CDR1 is SGHNT, CDR2 YENEEA, per germline. Supplemented by reference TRBV11-3 and TRBJ2-3, the full variable domain reads EAGVVQSPRYKIIEKKQPVAFWCNPISGHNTLYWYLQNLGQGPELLIRYENEEAVDDSQLPKDRFSAERLKGVDSTLKIQPAELGDSAVYLCASSLVRELSDTQYFGPGTRLTVL.

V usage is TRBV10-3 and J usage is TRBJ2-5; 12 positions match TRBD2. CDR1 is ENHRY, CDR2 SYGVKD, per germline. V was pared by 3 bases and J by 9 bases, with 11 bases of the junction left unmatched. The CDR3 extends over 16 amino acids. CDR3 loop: CAISEISGTSGLAQYF. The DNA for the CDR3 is TGTGCCATCAGTGAAATCTCCGGGACTAGCGGGTTGGCCCAGTACTTC.

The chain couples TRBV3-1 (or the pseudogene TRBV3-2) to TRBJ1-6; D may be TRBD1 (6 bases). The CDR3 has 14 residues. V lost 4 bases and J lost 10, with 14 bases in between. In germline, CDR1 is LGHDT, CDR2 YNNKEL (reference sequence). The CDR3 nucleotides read TGTGCCAGCAGCCTAGGACAGAAGGACTCACCCCTCCACTTT. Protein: CASSLGQKDSPLHF.

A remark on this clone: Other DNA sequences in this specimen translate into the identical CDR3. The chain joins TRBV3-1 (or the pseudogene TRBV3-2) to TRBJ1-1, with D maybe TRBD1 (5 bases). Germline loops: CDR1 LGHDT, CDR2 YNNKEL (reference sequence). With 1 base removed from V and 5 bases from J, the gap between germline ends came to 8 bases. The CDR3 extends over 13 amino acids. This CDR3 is CASSQGRGTEAFF. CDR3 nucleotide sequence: TGTGCCAGCAGCCAAGGGCGGGGGACTGAAGCTTTCTTT.

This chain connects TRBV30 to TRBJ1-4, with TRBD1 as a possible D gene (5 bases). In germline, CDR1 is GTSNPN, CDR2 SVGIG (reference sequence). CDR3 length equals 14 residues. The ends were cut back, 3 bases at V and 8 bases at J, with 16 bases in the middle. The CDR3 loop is CAWSPGYYREKLFF. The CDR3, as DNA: TGTGCCTGGAGCCCTGGGTATTACAGGGAAAAACTGTTTTTT.